These 19 T cell receptor beta chains were all obtained from the same sample, sequenced in a study of CD8+CD57+ T cells in acquired aplastic anemia. The patients chosen for sequencing had shown expansion of CD8+CD57+ cells (detected by flow cytometry). For CDR3 and TCR beta VDJ profiling, genomic DNA was the template used. TCRdb analysed the reads with MiXCR anew, one entry per CDR3 protein. The sample has more than 250,000 distinct CDR3 sequences, 65% to 90% seen once. The sequenced sample was sorted CD4+, CD8+, or CD8+CD57+ T cells (not recorded which) from PBMCs. The source of these receptors is a human donor with aplastic anemia.

On this clonotype itself: No conserved phenylalanine or tryptophan is present at the end of the CDR3, so a read error is the likely explanation. The CDR3 is CASGLGLTENTEAFS. Here the CDR3 DNA reads TGTGCCAGCGGGTTAGGTCTCACAGAGAACACGGAAGCTTTCTCT. This chain joins TRBV2 and TRBJ1-1; D is undetermined. CDR1 is SNHLY, CDR2 FYNNEI, per germline. The CDR3 spans 15 residues.

The chain carries TRBV7-8 and TRBJ2-3, with a possible D match to TRBD2 (6 bases). The last part of the DNA fits TRBJ2-5 better; the J call may be wrong. CDR3 length: 17 residues. From germline, CDR1 is SGHVS and CDR2 FQNEAQ. In DNA form, the CDR3 reads TGTGCCAGCAGCTTAGCTGGAGGGGCCGATACACAGTATACCCAGTACTTC. It translates to CASSLAGGADTQYTQYF.

The chain links TRBV2 to TRBJ2-1, with D tentatively TRBD1 or TRBD2 (6 bases each). Germline-derived CDR1 and CDR2 are SNHLY and FYNNEI. Trimming shortened V by 6 bases and J by 8 bases, and 23 bases separated the two germline ends. The CDR3 has 16 residues. CDR3 loop: CASSHGGRDTQDEQFF. The DNA for the CDR3 is TGTGCCAGCAGCCACGGGGGCAGAGACACTCAGGATGAGCAGTTCTTC.

The chain has TRBV11-2 and TRBJ1-2; 10 bases map to TRBD1. V trimming: 3 bases; J trimming: 8 bases; junction bases outside the gene matches: 0. The length of the CDR3 is 12 residues. Germline V gives CDR1 SGHAT, CDR2 FQNNGV. The CDR3: CASSLTGGGYTF. The CDR3 DNA is TGTGCCAGCAGCTTGACAGGGGGCGGCTACACCTTC.

This clonotype appeared a few times. The chain has TRBV15 and TRBJ2-5; possibly TRBD2 for D (5 bases). V lost 1 base and J 5 bases, leaving 5 bases between the germline ends. The germline V gene encodes CDR1 LNHNV and CDR2 YYDKDF (reference sequence). The CDR3 covers 12 residues. The CDR3 bases are TGTGCCACCAGCAGAGTAGCGGAGACCCAGTACTTC. This codes for CATSRVAETQYF.

A few counts support this clonotype. Sequence at one end of the junction differs from germline and may be a read error. The V gene is TRBV6-5, the J gene TRBJ1-1; D not certain. The germline V gene has CDR1 MNHEY and CDR2 SVGAGI. The CDR3 is 15 amino acids. As DNA, the CDR3 is TGTGCCAGCAGTTATACAGAAGGACCGAACACTGGAGCTTTCTTT. It codes for CASSYTEGPNTGAFF.

The chain carries TRBV5-6 and TRBJ1-2; TRBD1 might be the D (5 bases). V shed 3 bases and J shed 7 bases, with 13 bases lying between them. Per the germline V gene, CDR1 is SGHDT and CDR2 is YYEEEE. This CDR3 is 13 amino acids long. The CDR3 region has the DNA TGTGCCAGCAGCTGGGAGAGGGGAGGTGGCTACACCTTC. Translated: CASSWERGGGYTF.

A single count supports this clonotype. V and J are TRBV7-9 and TRBJ1-1; perhaps TRBD1 as D (6 bases). This CDR3 spans 15 amino acids. CDR1 SEHNR and CDR2 FQNEAQ come from the germline V gene (reference sequence). Deletions cut 10 bases from V and 13 bases from J, with 31 bases between. In nucleotides, the CDR3 is TGTGCCAACGACGTAGCTGTGAACGGGGGCACCGAATATTTCTTT. It yields the protein CANDVAVNGGTEYFF.

Points on this clonotype: The junction and the germline gene differ at one end; a read error may be behind it. This CDR3 reads CASSIGTRELIYEQFF. DNA of the CDR3: TGTGCCAGCAGCATTGGTACCAGGGAGCTGATTTATGAACAGTTCTTC. V usage is TRBV7-6 and J usage is TRBJ2-1, with D possibly called TRBD1 or TRBD2 (5 bases each). Germline V gives CDR1 SGHVS, CDR2 FNYEAQ. CDR3 length: 16 residues. The complete variable domain, with remaining parts taken from reference TRBV7-6 and TRBJ2-1, reads GAGVSQSPRYKVTKRGQDVALRCDPISGHVSLYWYRQALGQGPEFLTYFNYEAQQDKSGLPNDRFSAERPEGSISTLTIQRTEQRDSAMYRCASSIGTRELIYEQFFGPGTRLTVL.

The chain carries TRBV5-6 and TRBJ2-3; no definite D call. The CDR3 covers 12 residues. Trimming took 4 bases from V and 6 from J, leaving 9 bases between them. Germline V lookup: CDR1 SGHDT, CDR2 YYEEEE. The CDR3 DNA follows: TGTGCCAGCAGCCCCGTTGCCGATACGCAGTATTTT. Protein product: CASSPVADTQYF.

The chain employs TRBV7-3 and TRBJ2-7, with 7 bases lining up with TRBD1. Germline loops: CDR1 SGHTA, CDR2 FQGTGA. This CDR3 is 18 amino acids long. CDR3 sequence: CASSLHPDGTALSYEQSV. The DNA of the CDR3 is TGTGCCAGCAGCTTACATCCGGACGGGACAGCCCTTTCCTACGAGCAGTCCGTC.

This clonotype was seen a few times. This chain connects TRBV2 to TRBJ2-3; tentatively, D is TRBD1 (6 bases). Trimming left V 8 bases short and J 6 bases short, with 15 bases between. The germline V gene has CDR1 SNHLY and CDR2 FYNNEI. The CDR3 has 13 amino acids. The CDR3 loop reads CASDTGNSDTQYF. CDR3 DNA: TGTGCCAGCGATACAGGGAATAGCGATACGCAGTATTTT.

This chain links TRBV9 with TRBJ2-1; 9 bases are shared with TRBD1. Per germline, CDR1 SGDLS and CDR2 YYNGEE. The CDR3 sequence is 15 residues long. J lost 10 bases, V lost 0 bases, and 8 bases had no gene match. The chain's CDR3 is CASSVVGTGRGEQFF. The CDR3 DNA follows: TGTGCCAGCAGCGTAGTTGGGACAGGGAGAGGGGAGCAGTTCTTC.

The J gene is TRBJ2-1, the V gene TRBV7-9; D remains unclear. The CDR3 consists of 16 residues. Trimming stripped 3 bases from V and 13 bases from J, with 25 bases between. Per germline, CDR1 SEHNR and CDR2 FQNEAQ (reference sequence). The CDR3 sequence is CASSLSSYNSPLDQFF. DNA of the CDR3: TGTGCCAGCAGCTTGAGTAGCTATAATTCACCCCTCGACCAGTTCTTC.

Only a few counts were recorded for this clonotype. The chain uses TRBV7-6 and TRBJ2-2, with D perhaps TRBD1 (6 bases). The CDR3 is 16 residues long. Deletions cut 0 bases from V and 12 bases from J, with 20 bases between. Germline assignment: CDR1 SGHVS and CDR2 FNYEAQ. CDR3 bases: TGTGCCAGCAGCTTAGCCCACGGGACAAAAGAGACCCAGCTGTTTTTT. It codes for CASSLAHGTKETQLFF.

In this sample, this clonotype turned up a few times. This chain connects TRBV2 to TRBJ2-2; tentatively, D is TRBD1 (5 bases). The CDR3 runs 15 residues. The germline gives CDR1 SNHLY, CDR2 FYNNEI. Trimming shortened V by 3 bases and J by 4 bases, and 12 bases separated the two germline ends. CDR3 in amino acids: CASSDIGVSTGELFF. CDR3 sequence (DNA): TGTGCCAGCAGTGATATAGGGGTTTCCACCGGGGAGCTGTTTTTT. Combining the CDR3 with reference TRBV2 and TRBJ2-2 gives the whole variable domain EPEVTQTPSHQVTQMGQEVILRCVPISNHLYFYWYRQILGQKVEFLVSFYNNEISEKSEIFDDQFSVERPDGSNFTLKIRSTKLEDSAMYFCASSDIGVSTGELFFGEGSRLTVL.

The rearrangement links TRBV5-6 to TRBJ2-1; tentative D call: TRBD2 (7 bases). Looked up from germline, CDR1 is SGHDT and CDR2 is YYEEEE. Between the trimmed V and J ends, which lost 3 bases and 6 bases, there was a span of 16 bases. The CDR3 sequence is 15 residues long. CDR3 protein: CASSWNGGQVNEQFF. CDR3 coding DNA: TGTGCCAGCAGCTGGAACGGGGGGCAGGTCAATGAGCAGTTCTTC.

J is TRBJ1-2 and V is TRBV6-1, with 7 bases lining up with TRBD1. Germline-derived CDR1 and CDR2 are MNHNS and SASEGT. The CDR3 is 15 residues long. V dropped 7 bases and J dropped 5; count of bases not matched to a gene: 13. DNA of the CDR3: TGTGCCAGCACCCCCGGAGACAGGGAATCGTATGGCTACACCTTC. Its translation is CASTPGDRESYGYTF.

Remarks on this clonotype: Since no conserved phenylalanine or tryptophan closes the CDR3, a read error is the likely cause. No DNA is shown, since the ends of the CDR3 on it are uncertain; the CDR3 is the one TCRdb lists. This chain uses TRBV10-3 with TRBJ1-5; the table gives TRBD1 as D, unverified against the DNA. Germline V gene lookup returns CDR1 ENHRY and CDR2 SYGVKD. The CDR3 extends over 15 residues, inclusive of both ends. The CDR3 here is CAISQGDINNQPQLC.